This entry is about one TCR beta chain. Its antigen is unknown. No much larger clone is present one base from it, and per-base qualities are unavailable. The source of the sample is a study of long-term antiretroviral therapy in people with HIV (dated by TCRdb to the early 2020s). With respect to the entire study: Collection of the earliest samples took place about a decade ahead of the 2015 WHO recommendation for immediate ART, at a time when ART was typically delayed until CD4 counts fell. A retrospective serial study tested whether changes in peripheral blood TRB repertoire composition and diversity were associated with ART initiation and durable HIV suppression. The cohort contributed over 150 cryopreserved PBMC samples from 30 adults with confirmed HIV infection, collected serially over a mean of roughly 6 years (range 1-12). Of the approximately 30 participants with HIV, about a dozen were female. No cross-contamination during QIAcube processing was seen in test extractions of a monoclonal T-cell line run alongside approximately 36 polyclonal samples. General findings and caveats noted by the study authors: The repertoire was dominated across all time points by expanded TRB clones identified before ART initiation, although this dominance was seen to fluctuate and to decrease in many PLHIV after ART. Inferences about post-ART repertoire changes are limited because no data were available on ART adherence, viral resistance or therapy changes. ART initiation was associated with a significant increase in TRB diversity, but diversity stayed significantly below transplant donor controls even after long-term ART. HIV repertoires had narrower CDR3 length ranges than controls, and the network structure suggested an antigen-experienced repertoire that shifted only slightly toward naive after ART. Because cell numbers in pre-ART samples were limited, unsorted PBMC were profiled instead of sorted CD4+ and CD8+ T cells. The samples span the years 2004 to 2017, and the ART regimens used at that time may not be as effective as current regimens. Since PBMC availability was limited, sequencing covered only the TCR beta chain, with no alpha chain pairing.

Participants were included only if at least one PBMC sample before ART initiation and at least two post-ART samples were available. Treatment was received in the United States of America by all participants with HIV. Before DNA extraction, cryopreserved samples of 1-10 million PBMC were thawed and then washed. At the time of the earliest PBMC sample for each participant with HIV, ages ranged from about 23 to 60 years. Per participant, PBMC samples came from 1-4 timepoints prior to ART initiation and 2-8 timepoints following ART initiation, for a median of 7 samples. Serial HIV viral load, CD4+ T-cell count, ART history and demographic data were obtained for every participant. Genomic DNA was extracted from unsorted PBMC with a Qiagen kit on a QIAcube, processed in batches of 12 samples. CDR1 and CDR2, per the germline V gene, are WSHSY and SAAADI. V and J are trimmed by 6 bases and 5 bases, and the gene matches miss 4 bases of the junction. The CDR3 spans 14 residues, from the cysteine through the phenylalanine. Only the CDR3 DNA stays, 42 bases, in frame from base 1.

The immunoSEQ hsTCRB v3.0 assay was used at survey level resolution to sequence the TRB variable region. The targeted TRB sequencing depth was roughly 35,000-50,000 T-cell genomes per sample. TRB libraries were pooled and sequenced on an Illumina MiSeq using a v3 150-cycle kit. Per the original workflow: Analysis of repertoires was carried out in R inside a reproducible Nextflow workflow spanning QC, data transformation and analysis. LymphoSeq2, an R package for exploring AIRR-Seq data, was used to implement custom analyses. Several samples that yielded fewer than 5000 total TRB sequences were excluded, so that approximately 200 HIV repertoires were analyzed. Among the approximately 200 retained HIV repertoires, some 57 were collected before ART initiation and roughly 130 were collected after ART initiation. Repertoires were downsampled to 5000 TRB nucleotide sequences, and summary statistics were averaged over 100 downsampling iterations. Only TRB sequences with CDR3 regions of at least seven amino acids were retained for analysis. Diversity was measured with a Shannon entropy-derived clonality score and the Gini coefficient. Repertoire networks linked the top 5000 CDR3 amino acid sequences whenever two sequences differed by an edit distance of one. For TRB CDR3 amino acid sequences, antigen specificity groups and MHC restriction were predicted with GLIPH2. To flag known associations with CMV, EBV, HIV or tissue antigens, CDR3 amino acid sequences were compared against VDJdb and McPAS-TCR. Pre-ART, post-ART and control groups were compared with Wilcoxon signed-rank tests and Holm-Bonferroni correction. TCRdb mirrors the immuneACCESS table, restricted to in-frame sequences. Some clones are absent from its copies; in checked studies, under half trace to an unresolved V gene, and the reason for the others is unknown. Clone size and the V and J calls come from that table; the DNA yielded D and trimming. The sample yields 25,000 to 35,000 clones; just under 80% were counted once. Jointly, the top ten make up about 9.3% of the sample.

The sample in question was unsorted PBMCs, obtained 1.5 years before starting antiretroviral therapy. This clonotype was obtained from a man aged 18 to 35 with HIV. The V and J segments used are TRBV10-2 and TRBJ2-5; 12 central bases correspond to TRBD2. The sequenced DNA is TGCGCCAGCAGCCTAGCGGGGGGGCTGGAGACCCAGTACTTC. The resulting protein is CASSLAGGLETQYF.